This is a list of T cell receptor beta chains from one sample in a study of tumor-infiltrating lymphocytes in primary liver carcinoma. Via MiXCR, TCRdb re-called the multiplex PCR reads, giving one row per CDR3 protein. Of approximately 330,000 distinct CDR3 sequences listed, less than 65% are singletons. The source material was peripheral blood. All receptors derive from a man aged 35 to 55 with primary liver carcinoma and hepatitis B virus infection. CDR3s include the opening cysteine and the closing phenylalanine or tryptophan. The order of the fields is D gene, V gene, J gene, clone size, CDR3 protein, CDR3 DNA. D genes are given only for firm matches. Clone size appears in some rows only: once, few, many, or a class for an expanded clone.

-	TRBV28	TRBJ2-5	-	CASSSDNATMETQYF	TGTGCCAGCAGTTCCGACAACGCGACGATGGAGACCCAGTACTTC
TRBD2	TRBV10-3	TRBJ2-7	-	CAIIGLAGGQYF	TGTGCCATCATAGGACTAGCTGGCGGGCAGTACTTC
-	TRBV29-1	TRBJ1-1	many	CSVEEQKNTEAFF	TGCAGCGTTGAAGAACAGAAGAACACTGAAGCTTTCTTT
-	TRBV6-5	TRBJ2-3	few	CASSYWEEMGDPEHTDTQYF	TGTGCCAGCAGTTACTGGGAGGAGATGGGGGACCCGGAACACACAGATACGCAGTATTTT
-	TRBV10-2	TRBJ2-1	few	CASSGLLVSTGEQFF	TGCGCCAGTAGTGGACTACTAGTGAGTACCGGTGAGCAGTTCTTC
TRBD1	TRBV10-3	TRBJ2-7	many	CAISPGQLYEQYF	TGTGCCATCAGCCCGGGACAGCTTTACGAGCAGTACTTC
-	TRBV11-1	TRBJ2-7	-	CASSQGQSCEQYF	TGTGCCAGCAGCCAGGGTCAGTCTTGCGAGCAGTACTTC
-	TRBV4-3	TRBJ1-2	-	CASSQAGAGRNYGYTF	TGCGCCAGCAGCCAGGCAGGGGCAGGGAGGAACTATGGCTACACCTTC
TRBD1	TRBV24-1	TRBJ2-7	-	CATSDARDRTNEEYF	TGTGCCACCAGTGATGCCCGGGACAGGACGAACGAGGAGTACTTC
-	TRBV11-2	TRBJ2-1	-	CASSLGRPVNEQFF	TGTGCCAGCAGCTTAGGAAGGCCTGTGAATGAGCAGTTCTTC
TRBD2	TRBV11-1	TRBJ2-7	many	CASSLTSGRIYEQYF	TGTGCCAGCAGCCTGACTAGCGGGAGGATCTACGAGCAGTACTTC
-	TRBV11-1	TRBJ1-1	-	CANSKGQSWTEAFF	TGTGCCAACAGCAAAGGACAGTCGTGGACTGAAGCTTTCTTT
-	TRBV7-9	TRBJ1-2	-	CAGSFSSGAHGYTF	TGTGCCGGCAGCTTTTCTTCGGGGGCACATGGCTACACCTTC
-	TRBV4-3	TRBJ2-5	many	CASSQMILETQYF	TGCGCCAGCAGCCAAATGATTTTGGAGACCCAGTACTTC
TRBD2	TRBV5-4	TRBJ2-7	many	CASSKTSGGNVPVYEQYF	TGTGCCAGCAGCAAGACTAGCGGGGGTAATGTCCCTGTCTACGAGCAGTACTTC
-	TRBV11-2	TRBJ1-1	-	CISSFSDPEAFF	TGTATCAGCAGCTTCTCGGACCCTGAAGCTTTCTTT
TRBD2	TRBV12-3/TRBV12-4	TRBJ2-7	-	CARSPTSGSPPQYF	TGTGCCAGGAGTCCTACTAGCGGGAGCCCTCCGCAGTACTTC
-	TRBV4-3	TRBJ2-7	many	CASSQNRQAYEQYF	TGCGCCAGCAGCCAGAACCGACAGGCCTACGAGCAGTACTTC
-	TRBV30	TRBJ1-1	-	CAWSRLNTEAFF	TGTGCCTGGAGTAGATTGAACACTGAAGCTTTCTTT
-	TRBV11-2	TRBJ1-4	-	CASNPQIRANEKLFF	TGTGCCAGCAACCCTCAAATAAGGGCTAACGAAAAACTGTTTTTT
-	TRBV18	TRBJ2-3	once	CASSPSGFSDTQYF	TGTGCCAGCTCACCATCTGGGTTTTCGGATACGCAGTATTTT
-	TRBV10-2	TRBJ1-1	few	CASKTDSRAEAFF	TGCGCCAGCAAGACGGACAGTAGGGCTGAAGCTTTCTTT
TRBD1	TRBV6-6	TRBJ2-6	many	CASSYQTGAGANVLTF	TGTGCCAGCAGTTACCAGACAGGGGCTGGGGCCAACGTCCTGACTTTC
-	TRBV4-1	TRBJ2-7	many	CASSQDRGQGYEQYF	TGCGCCAGCAGCCAAGATCGGGGGCAGGGCTACGAGCAGTACTTC
-	TRBV11-1	TRBJ2-5	-	CASSLAEKETQHF	TGTGCCAGCAGCTTGGCGGAAAAAGAGACCCAGCACTTC
-	TRBV10-3	TRBJ1-6	-	CAISERTWGPNSPLHF	TGTGCCATCAGTGAGAGGACATGGGGACCGAATTCACCCCTCCACTTT
TRBD2	TRBV11-2	TRBJ2-5	-	CASTSAGGQETQYF	TGTGCCAGCACATCAGCGGGGGGACAAGAGACCCAGTACTTC
TRBD2	TRBV11-2	TRBJ2-5	-	CAGCLMGGVEETQYF	TGTGCCGGCTGCTTGATGGGAGGGGTAGAGGAGACCCAGTACTTC
-	TRBV25-1	TRBJ1-5	-	CASSEPGRDTTDSNQPQHF	TGTGCCAGCAGTGAACCCGGCAGAGATACGACGGATAGCAATCAGCCCCAGCATTTT
TRBD1	TRBV11-2	TRBJ2-3	-	CASSRTGAGMDTQYF	TGTGCCAGCAGCCGGACAGGGGCGGGCATGGATACGCAGTATTTT
-	TRBV6-5	TRBJ2-5	-	CANNARGTQYF	TGTGCCAACAACGCCCGCGGGACCCAGTACTTC
TRBD1	TRBV6-1	TRBJ2-1	-	CASSEGQVAPYNEQFF	TGTGCCAGCAGTGAGGGACAGGTGGCACCCTACAATGAGCAGTTCTTC
-	TRBV11-2	TRBJ2-1	-	CTSILAPGPYNEQFF	TGTACCAGCATCTTAGCACCTGGGCCCTACAATGAGCAGTTCTTC
-	TRBV6-6	TRBJ2-2	many	CASSQNPGAEGGELFF	TGTGCCAGCAGCCAAAACCCCGGCGCGGAGGGCGGGGAGCTGTTTTTT
-	TRBV11-2	TRBJ2-7	many	CASSLVRLNYEQYF	TGTGCCAGCAGCTTAGTACGACTAAACTACGAGCAGTACTTC
-	TRBV6-5	TRBJ2-3	-	CASRLLAVSTDKQYF	TGTGCCAGCAGGCTGTTGGCAGTGAGCACAGATAAGCAGTATTTT
-	TRBV29-1	TRBJ2-1	-	CSIEVPTTNLNEQFF	TGCAGCATTGAAGTTCCGACCACAAACCTGAATGAGCAGTTCTTC
-	TRBV11-2	TRBJ2-5	-	CASSWGGTSRKLPQETQYF	TGTGCCAGCAGCTGGGGCGGGACCAGCAGGAAGTTGCCCCAAGAGACCCAGTACTTC
-	TRBV11-2	TRBJ1-2	-	CASSLGPSGYTF	TGTGCCAGCAGCTTAGGCCCGAGTGGCTACACTTTC
TRBD2	TRBV11-2	TRBJ2-1	-	CASSLDFPSGSGNELFF	TGTGCCAGCAGCCTGGATTTTCCTAGCGGGAGTGGGAATGAGCTGTTCTTC
-	TRBV20-1	TRBJ2-7	-	CSARPAGRGSGYEQYF	TGCAGTGCTAGACCTGCCGGGCGCGGGTCAGGGTACGAGCAGTACTTC
-	TRBV11-2	TRBJ2-1	-	CASAQWGQGNEQFF	TGTGCCAGTGCCCAGTGGGGGCAGGGCAATGAACAGTTCTTC
-	TRBV4-3	TRBJ1-5	many	CASSKGGNQPQHF	TGCGCCAGCAGCAAAGGGGGGAATCAGCCCCAGCATTTT
TRBD1	TRBV5-5	TRBJ1-1	many	CASSSGTGYLNTEAFF	TGTGCCAGCAGCTCCGGGACAGGGTACTTGAACACTGAAGCTTTCTTT
TRBD2	TRBV11-2	TRBJ2-2	once	CASSPIPGRAGNTGDLFF	TGTGCCAGCAGCCCTATACCCGGGAGGGCCGGGAACACCGGGGATCTGTTTTTT
-	TRBV11-2	TRBJ2-2	-	CASSLYQGDTGEPLF	TGTGCCAGCAGCTTATATCAGGGTGACACCGGGGAGCCGCTTTTT
TRBD2	TRBV7-3	TRBJ2-2	-	CASSHGLAGELTGELFF	TGTGCCAGCAGCCACGGACTAGCGGGAGAACTCACCGGGGAGCTGTTTTTT
-	TRBV5-5	TRBJ2-2	many	CASSLNRNTGELFF	TGTGCCAGCAGCTTGAACAGGAACACCGGGGAGCTGTTTTTT
-	TRBV28	TRBJ1-2	-	CASTLLPRSGGYTF	TGTGCCAGCACCCTACTTCCCAGGTCGGGGGGCTACACCTTC
-	TRBV11-1	TRBJ2-5	-	CASSIDQGRQEAQYF	TGTGCCAGCAGCATAGACCAGGGGAGGCAAGAGGCCCAGTACTTC
-	TRBV10-3	TRBJ2-7	-	CAISQAVGHYEQYF	TGTGCCATCAGTCAAGCGGTAGGCCACTACGAGCAGTACTTC
-	TRBV30	TRBJ2-7	-	CARRKPGAYEQYF	TGTGCCCGGAGGAAACCCGGAGCCTACGAGCAGTACTTC
-	TRBV7-9	TRBJ1-6	few	CASSLDRYNSPLHF	TGTGCCAGCAGCCTGGACAGATATAATTCACCCCTCCACTTT
TRBD1	TRBV24-1	TRBJ2-5	-	CATSEPGQGVWETQYF	TGTGCCACCAGTGAGCCGGGACAGGGTGTATGGGAGACCCAGTACTTC